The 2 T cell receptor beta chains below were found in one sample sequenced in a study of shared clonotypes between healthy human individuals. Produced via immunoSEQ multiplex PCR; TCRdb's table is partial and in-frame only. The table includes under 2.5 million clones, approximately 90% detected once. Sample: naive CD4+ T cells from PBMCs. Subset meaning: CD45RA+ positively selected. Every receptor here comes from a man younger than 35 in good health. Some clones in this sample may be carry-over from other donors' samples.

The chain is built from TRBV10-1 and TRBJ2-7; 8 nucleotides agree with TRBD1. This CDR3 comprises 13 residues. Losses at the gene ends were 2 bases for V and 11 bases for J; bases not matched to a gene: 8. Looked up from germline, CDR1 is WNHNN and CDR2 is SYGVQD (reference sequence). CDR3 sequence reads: CASSEGTGFQEYF. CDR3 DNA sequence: TGCGCCAGCAGTGAGGGGACAGGTTTCCAGGAGTACTTC.

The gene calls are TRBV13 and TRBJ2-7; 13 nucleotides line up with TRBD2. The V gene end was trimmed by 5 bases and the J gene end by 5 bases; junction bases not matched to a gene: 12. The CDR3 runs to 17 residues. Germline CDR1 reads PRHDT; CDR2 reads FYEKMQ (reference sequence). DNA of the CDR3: TGTGCCAGCAGCAATACTAGCGGGAGGGCCGTACGTCACGAGCAGTACTTC. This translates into CASSNTSGRAVRHEQYF. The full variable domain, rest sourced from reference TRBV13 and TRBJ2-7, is AAGVIQSPRHLIKEKRETATLKCYPIPRHDTVYWYQQGPGQDPQFLISFYEKMQSDKGSIPDRFSAQQFSDYHSELNMSSLELGDSALYFCASSNTSGRAVRHEQYFGPGTRLTVT.